One and the same sample provided the 7 T cell receptor beta chains below, sequenced in a study of T cell responses to AZD1222 COVID-19 vaccine. Assay: immunoSEQ multiplex PCR; the TCRdb copy retains only in-frame clones and omits some. The repertoire holds around 190,000 clones, 85% to 90% seen once, with about 0.49% in the top ten. Source: peripheral blood, taken on day 0 of AZD1222 vaccination. The receptors were sampled from an adult in good health.

This clone has only one observation. The chain has TRBV4-2 and TRBJ2-7, with D maybe TRBD1 (6 bases). CDR1 is LGHNA and CDR2 is YNFKEQ in the germline V gene. V shed 1 base and J shed 1 base, with 11 bases lying between them. The CDR3 has 15 amino acids. The CDR3 DNA reads TGTGCCAGCAGCCAAGGAGGGGACACGTCCTACGAGCAGTACTTC. Translation gives CASSQGGDTSYEQYF.

Only one count was recorded for this clone. Just one base apart from a much larger clone, this may be a read error. The rearrangement joins TRBV29-1 to TRBJ1-5; D perhaps matches TRBD1 (5 bases). CDR1 and CDR2 (germline): SQVTM, ANQGSEA. V was clipped by 4 bases and J by 1 base, with 11 bases between them. CDR3 length: 14 amino acids. The CDR3 nucleotides read TGCAGCGTTGGACAGAGGGCCAGCAATCAGCCCCAGCATTTT. This sequence encodes CSVGQRASNQPQHF.

J is TRBJ1-2 and V is TRBV10-3, with D uncertain. V was pared by 3 bases and J by 2 bases, with 7 bases between. CDR3 length: 13 residues. Germline V gives CDR1 ENHRY, CDR2 SYGVKD. CDR3 residues: CAISEGGNYGYTF. The CDR3 nucleotides are TGTGCCATCAGTGAAGGCGGCAACTATGGCTACACCTTC.

The gene calls are TRBV29-1 and TRBJ1-1; TRBD1 matches at 10 bases. After removal of 8 bases from V and 11 bases from J, the junction contained 17 bases not matched to a gene. CDR3 size: 14 residues. Per germline, CDR1 SQVTM and CDR2 ANQGSEA. The CDR3 reads CSFEDRDRGIPAFF. As DNA, the CDR3 is TGCAGCTTCGAGGACCGGGACAGGGGAATTCCGGCTTTCTTT.

This sequence joins TRBV4-2 and TRBJ1-1; maybe TRBD1 (6 bases). Germline CDR1 and CDR2: LGHNA and YNFKEQ. The length of the CDR3 is 17 residues. Trimming cost V 4 bases and J 1 base, with 19 bases left between them. CDR3 sequence (DNA): TGTGCCAGCAGCCCGACAGGTATTTTTAAACAGAACACTGAAGCTTTCTTT. Residues: CASSPTGIFKQNTEAFF.

The chain couples TRBV3-1 (or the pseudogene TRBV3-2) to TRBJ1-5, with 8 positions matching TRBD1. The CDR3 is 15 amino acids. The junction had 7 bases not matched to a gene; V was cut back by 0 bases and J by 9 bases. Germline lookup yields CDR1 LGHDT and CDR2 YNNKEL (reference sequence). CDR3 sequence reads: CASSQETGGRMPQHF. DNA of the CDR3: TGTGCCAGCAGCCAAGAAACAGGGGGTCGGATGCCCCAGCATTTT.

This clone was seen a handful of times. The V and J genes are TRBV9 and TRBJ2-7, with D perhaps matching TRBD2 (6 bases). Germline V gives CDR1 SGDLS, CDR2 YYNGEE. With 0 bases removed from V and 4 bases from J, the gap between germline ends came to 14 bases. The CDR3 consists of 15 residues. The CDR3 DNA reads TGTGCCAGCAGCGTAGAGCCGGGGGTAATTTACGAGCAGTACTTC. Translating gives CASSVEPGVIYEQYF.